The 10 T cell receptor beta chains in this list originate from one sample, sequenced in a study of cytomegalovirus exposure and HLA in healthy donors. With 60 Vbeta and 13 Jbeta primers, the PCR was carried out. Only in-frame clones appear in the TCRdb table, and some are missing; sequencing was by immunoSEQ multiplex PCR. The sample lists 150,000 or so clones; 60% to 75% were seen once. The sample consisted of PBMCs. These receptors all stem from a man aged 30-40 years in good health and CMV-seronegative.

This clone was seen a handful of times. The rearrangement links TRBV25-1 to TRBJ1-1; no definite D call. Trimming took off 0 bases at V and 8 bases at J, with 13 bases between the two ends. This CDR3 comprises 14 residues. In germline, CDR1 is MGHDK, CDR2 SYGVNS. The CDR3 sequence: CASSEYSYASEAFF. CDR3 DNA: TGTGCCAGCAGTGAATACTCCTATGCATCAGAAGCTTTCTTT.

In its sample, this clone was seen a few times. V gene TRBV13 combines with J gene TRBJ1-2, with D perhaps matching TRBD1 (6 bases). The CDR3 is made up of 15 amino acids. Trimming took off 5 bases at V and 0 bases at J, with 13 bases between the two ends. Per germline, CDR1 PRHDT and CDR2 FYEKMQ (reference sequence). CDR3 DNA sequence: TGTGCCAGCAGCGTTAGGGGGAAATCTAACTATGGCTACACCTTC. Translation gives CASSVRGKSNYGYTF.

This rearrangement joins TRBV6-1 to TRBJ1-5, with a weak D call TRBD1 (5 bases). With 2 bases removed from V and 0 bases from J, the gap between germline ends came to 14 bases. Germline-derived CDR1 and CDR2 are MNHNS and SASEGT. The CDR3 runs 17 residues. The CDR3 sequence: CASSELTAPYSNQPQHF. Here the CDR3 DNA reads TGTGCCAGCAGTGAACTGACAGCTCCTTATAGCAATCAGCCCCAGCATTTT.

The V and J genes are TRBV7-2 and TRBJ2-7; D is possibly TRBD1 (7 bases). V lost 5 bases, J lost 0 bases, and 11 bases lay in between. The length of the CDR3 is 14 residues. The germline CDR1 and CDR2 sequences are SGHTA and FQGNSA. In DNA form, the CDR3 reads TGTGCCAGCAGCCCAGGGGGGAGCTCCTACGAGCAGTACTTC. It is translated as CASSPGGSSYEQYF.

The chain links TRBV6-5 to TRBJ2-7; maybe TRBD1 (6 bases). The V end was cut by 6 bases, the J end by 0 bases, with 15 bases between. The CDR3 has 15 amino acids. CDR1 and CDR2 from the germline V gene are MNHEY and SVGAGI. The CDR3 region has the DNA TGTGCCAGCAGGAGCCGGGACATCAGCTCCTACGAGCAGTACTTC. Protein product: CASRSRDISSYEQYF.

V gene TRBV9 combines with J gene TRBJ2-3; 9 nucleotides agree with TRBD1. The CDR3 spans 15 residues. Looked up from germline, CDR1 is SGDLS and CDR2 is YYNGEE. J gave up 8 bases and V 2 bases, and 9 bases lay outside the gene matches. The CDR3 region is CASSVSSGQGITQYF. DNA of the CDR3: TGTGCCAGCAGCGTCTCTTCGGGACAGGGAATTACGCAGTATTTT.

J is TRBJ2-1 and V is TRBV9; TRBD1 aligns across 7 bases. This CDR3 spans 13 amino acids. In germline, CDR1 is SGDLS, CDR2 YYNGEE. J lost 6 bases, V lost 5 bases, and 5 bases had no gene match. This CDR3 is CASRAGTANEQFF. The CDR3 bases are TGTGCCAGCAGAGCTGGGACAGCCAATGAGCAGTTCTTC. Drawing the rest from reference TRBV9 and TRBJ2-1, the complete variable domain is DSGVTQTPKHLITATGQRVTLRCSPRSGDLSVYWYQQSLDQGLQFLIQYYNGEERAKGNILERFSAQQFPDLHSELNLSSLELGDSALYFCASRAGTANEQFFGPGTRLTVL.

With respect to this clone: Other nucleotide sequences in the sample specify the same CDR3. The chain couples TRBV7-9 to TRBJ1-1; a weak D match, TRBD1 (5 bases). Germline CDR1 reads SEHNR; CDR2 reads FQNEAQ (reference sequence). CDR3 size: 14 residues. V shed 1 base and J shed 4 bases, with 10 bases lying between them. This CDR3 is CASSLGGGSTEAFF. CDR3 nucleotide sequence: TGTGCCAGCAGCTTAGGTGGGGGGTCCACTGAAGCTTTCTTT.

V gene TRBV27 combines with J gene TRBJ2-3; 11 bases are shared with TRBD2. The CDR3 loop spans 16 amino acids. Per the germline V gene, CDR1 is MNHEY and CDR2 is SMNVEV (reference sequence). With 8 bases clipped from V and 5 bases from J, the junction kept 12 bases outside the gene matches. The CDR3: CASRRGGLAGGDTQYF. CDR3 sequence (DNA): TGTGCCAGCCGAAGGGGAGGACTAGCGGGCGGAGATACGCAGTATTTT.

The chain is built from TRBV27 and TRBJ1-5, with 9 bases aligning to TRBD1. CDR3 size: 15 residues. V shed 7 bases, J shed 5 bases, and the junction held 9 bases outside the gene matches. Germline V gene lookup returns CDR1 MNHEY and CDR2 SMNVEV (reference sequence). This CDR3 is CASTPGQGWDQPQHF. Written as DNA, the CDR3 is TGTGCCAGCACACCGGGACAGGGATGGGATCAGCCCCAGCATTTT.